This TCR beta chain was identified during a study of blood T cell repertoires in COVID-19. The CDR3 is made up of 14 amino acids. Germline values: CDR1 MGHRA, CDR2 YSYEKL. Trimming removed 0 bases at V and 6 bases at J, with 6 bases between. Two negative PCRs, clearance, or symptom resolution characterized the recovered Cohort 3 donors. The assay was immunoSEQ multiplex PCR, and TCRdb's table has in-frame clones only and misses some. Among about 480,000 clones listed, approximately 87% were seen once. The chain employs TRBV4-1 and TRBJ1-6; perhaps TRBD1 as D (5 bases). The sample taken for sequencing was PBMCs or T cells enriched from blood (not recorded which). The sequence was collected from a woman aged 40 to 50 who had recovered from COVID-19. The CDR3: CASSQEQGNSPLHF. The DNA for the CDR3 is TGCGCCAGCAGCCAAGAGCAGGGTAATTCACCCCTCCACTTT.